The following is a T cell receptor (beta chain) sequence with its context. The data derive from a study of cytomegalovirus exposure and HLA in healthy donors. Sequenced by immunoSEQ multiplex PCR; TCRdb stores in-frame clones only, minus some. The sample consists of 110,000 or so clones, roughly 90% of them appearing once. Germline values: CDR1 ENHRY, CDR2 SYGVKD. J was trimmed by 0 bases and V by 4 bases; bases with no gene match: 28. The CDR3 length is 24 residues. The sequence came from a woman younger than 35 in good health and CMV-seronegative. V usage is TRBV10-3 and J usage is TRBJ2-5; 11 bases map to TRBD2. Sequenced sample: PBMCs. The CDR3 reads CAISGGTWDTGLAEKGGYQETQYF. CDR3 nucleotide sequence: TGTGCCATCAGTGGCGGTACCTGGGACACGGGACTAGCGGAGAAAGGAGGGTACCAAGAGACCCAGTACTTC.